This T cell receptor beta chain was identified during a study of shared T cell receptors in the human thymus. The CDR3 runs 17 residues. The V gene's germline CDR1 is SGHAT and CDR2 FQNNGV. Trimming stripped 4 bases from V and 7 bases from J, with 26 bases between. Here immunoSEQ multiplex PCR was the method, and the copy in TCRdb shows in-frame clones only, minus some. The data hold 700,000 to 750,000 clones, with 80% to 90% observed a single time. The sample was also linked to a second study, of human thymus T cells. That work adds: Donors consisted of healthy Finnish infants (having corrective surgery for congenital heart defects). Resected material from corrective heart surgery provided the thymus tissue analysed. Gene usage for V and J segments appeared biased in thymic and blood repertoires. There were highly overlapping thymic repertoires among unrelated individuals, as related research reported.

What was sequenced was thymocytes. The chain employs TRBV11-2 and TRBJ2-7; D unclear. This sequence originates from a girl less than two years old with a congenital heart defect. CDR3 nucleotide sequence: TGTGCCAGCAGCTCCCACCGACACGTTATACAACTTGGGGAGCAGTACTTC. Encoded protein: CASSSHRHVIQLGEQYF.